The source of this T cell receptor beta chain is a study of low-dose radiotherapy and immunotherapy resistance in tumors. Study-wide background: Daily oral aspirin at 300 mg began on cycle 1 day 1 and lasted four cycles.

Covering alpha and beta chains, TRAV- and TRBV-specific primers were used for the first-strand cDNA. PCR amplification of the TCRs was performed with Phusion for 15 to 25 PCR cycles, and it relied on a constant-region primer together with a V-primer adapter. TCRdb re-called the reads with MiXCR, one entry per CDR3 protein. Altogether about 16,000 distinct CDR3 sequences are present, around 70% being singletons, with the ten largest covering under 6%. This clonotype was recorded once. The origin of this receptor is a human donor with advanced metastatic prostate, ovarian, gallbladder or colorectal cancer (not recorded which). This table probably holds off-target reads from a library built for another chain.

The DNA for the CDR3 is TGTGCCAGCAGCTTAGGGCAGATTAACTATGGCTACACCTTC. Protein: CASSLGQINYGYTF. The gene calls are TRBV7-2 and TRBJ1-2; no clear D. Germline V gene data show CDR1 as SGHTA and CDR2 as FQGNSA. CDR3 length: 14 residues. Between the trimmed V and J ends, which lost 1 base and 1 base, there was a span of 7 bases.